This record concerns one T cell receptor (beta chain) sequence. Original processing methods: Estimated nucleated cell counts came from reference gene primer amplification. Assay used: immunoSEQ multiplex PCR; TCRdb lists only in-frame clones, some missing. That table is the source of V, J and clone size, and D and trimming were worked out from the DNA. Of some 240,000 clones listed, 82% were seen once; the top ten hold about an eighth. This record comes from a study of blood T cell repertoires in COVID-19. In germline, CDR1 is KGHSH, CDR2 LQKENI. V dropped 4 bases and J dropped 4 bases, with 11 bases sitting between them. The CDR3 totals 15 residues.

Sequenced input: peripheral blood. V gene TRBV18 combines with J gene TRBJ1-6; the D gene is possibly TRBD1 (6 bases). The receptor was isolated from a woman aged 55-69 years with active or convalescent COVID-19. For the CDR3, the DNA is TGTGCCAGCTCACGGTCAGGGGAATATAATTCACCCCTCCACTTT. Translated: CASSRSGEYNSPLHF.